Listed below are T cell receptor beta chains from one sample, sequenced in a study of control samples from healthy donors and cancer patients. Sequencing used immunoSEQ multiplex PCR; TCRdb keeps in-frame clones, though not all of them. The profile shows under 200,000 clones, about 90% of them singletons. What was sequenced was blood. These receptors all stem from a woman aged 25 to 39 in good health. Both conserved end residues are part of each CDR3. D genes are given only for firm matches. Not every row has a clone size; where given, it reads once, few, many or a size class.

TRBV13	TRBJ1-1	.	.	CASSLGRNEAFF	TGTGCCAGCAGCTTAGGGAGAAATGAAGCTTTCTTT
TRBV15	TRBJ2-7	.	.	CATSRDIGYEQYF	TGTGCCACCAGCAGAGATATCGGCTACGAGCAGTACTTC
TRBV18	TRBJ1-1	.	.	CASSPDTNEAFF	TGTGCCAGCTCACCAGACACCAATGAAGCTTTCTTT
TRBV7-9	TRBJ1-5	once	TRBD1	CASSLQGVNQPQHF	TGTGCCAGCAGCCTACAGGGGGTCAATCAGCCCCAGCATTTT
TRBV11-3	TRBJ2-1	.	.	CASSFDRRATYNEQFF	TGTGCCAGCAGCTTTGACCGACGAGCCACCTACAATGAGCAGTTCTTC
TRBV3-1/TRBV3-2	TRBJ2-7	.	.	CASSPGPSGTGVSYEQYF	TGTGCCAGCAGCCCAGGCCCAAGCGGTACGGGCGTCTCCTACGAGCAGTACTTC
TRBV2	TRBJ2-7	.	TRBD2	CASSELTSGITYEQYF	TGTGCCAGCAGTGAACTGACTAGCGGGATCACCTACGAGCAGTACTTC
TRBV19	TRBJ1-1	.	.	CASSSGRTEAFF	TGTGCCAGTAGCTCAGGGCGGACTGAAGCTTTCTTT
TRBV2	TRBJ2-2	.	TRBD2	CASSEAAGYTGELFF	TGTGCCAGCAGTGAAGCAGCGGGGTACACCGGGGAGCTGTTTTTT
TRBV9	TRBJ2-7	.	.	CASSVGPLYEQYF	TGTGCCAGCAGCGTAGGCCCCCTCTACGAGCAGTACTTC
TRBV7-2	TRBJ2-7	.	TRBD1	CASSSGTGGYEQYF	TGTGCCAGCAGCTCGGGGACAGGGGGCTACGAGCAGTACTTC
TRBV18	TRBJ2-1	few	TRBD2	CASSPRVWSSGRAQGRNEQFF	TGTGCCAGCTCACCACGTGTGTGGTCTAGCGGGAGGGCCCAAGGTAGGAATGAGCAGTTCTTC
TRBV12-3/TRBV12-4	TRBJ2-1	.	.	CASGESSYNEQFF	TGTGCCAGCGGGGAGAGCTCCTACAATGAGCAGTTCTTC
TRBV4-2	TRBJ2-4	.	TRBD2	CASSQGGENIQYF	TGTGCCAGCAGCCAGGGGGGGGAAAACATTCAGTACTTC
TRBV11-2	TRBJ1-6	.	.	CASSPDGMGTTNSPLHF	TGCGCCAGCAGCCCCGACGGAATGGGAACCACAAATTCACCCCTCCACTTT
TRBV6-5	TRBJ1-6	.	TRBD1	CASSDQTGDSPLHF	TGTGCCAGCAGCGACCAGACAGGGGATTCACCCCTCCACTTT
TRBV2	TRBJ2-7	.	TRBD1	CASSEHSGQGLQVGSYEQYF	TGTGCCAGCAGTGAGCACTCGGGACAGGGTTTACAGGTGGGCTCCTACGAGCAGTACTTC
TRBV6-1	TRBJ1-5	few	TRBD1	CASSGGPGTGGNQPQHF	TGTGCCAGCAGTGGGGGTCCCGGGACAGGGGGCAATCAGCCCCAGCATTTT
TRBV5-1	TRBJ2-3	.	.	CASSLASRWGTDTQYF	TGCGCCAGCAGCTTGGCCTCACGATGGGGCACAGATACGCAGTATTTT
TRBV12-3/TRBV12-4	TRBJ2-7	few	.	CASSRTGEQYF	TGTGCCAGCAGTAGGACCGGGGAGCAGTACTTC
TRBV6-5	TRBJ1-6	.	TRBD1	CASSYSIRQGDSPLHF	TGTGCCAGCAGTTACTCGATTCGACAGGGGGATTCACCCCTCCACTTT
TRBV28	TRBJ2-5	.	.	CASTSGRLETQYF	TGTGCCAGCACCTCTGGCCGGCTAGAGACCCAGTACTTC
TRBV9	TRBJ2-2	.	TRBD1	CASSALGTGSAANTGELFF	TGTGCCAGCAGCGCTTTAGGGACAGGGAGCGCCGCGAACACCGGGGAGCTGTTTTTT
TRBV30	TRBJ1-1	once	.	CAWQKGTQNTEAFF	TGTGCCTGGCAAAAGGGGACCCAGAACACTGAAGCTTTCTTT
TRBV4-2	TRBJ1-1	.	TRBD1	CASSQETGETNTEAFF	TGTGCCAGCAGCCAAGAGACAGGGGAAACGAACACTGAAGCTTTCTTT
TRBV29-1	TRBJ1-2	once	.	CSVDPPGPNYGYTF	TGCAGCGTTGATCCCCCGGGGCCAAACTATGGCTACACCTTC
TRBV19	TRBJ1-3	.	.	CASKTGGNTIYF	TGTGCCAGTAAGACGGGTGGAAACACCATATATTTT
TRBV24-1	TRBJ2-2	.	TRBD2	CATSDSGGLVQGELFF	TGTGCCACCAGTGACTCCGGAGGACTAGTGCAAGGGGAGCTGTTTTTT
TRBV18	TRBJ1-2	.	.	CASSSGADYGYTF	TGTGCCAGCTCCTCCGGGGCGGACTATGGCTACACCTTC
TRBV5-1	TRBJ2-7	.	.	CASSLGDEQYF	TGCGCCAGCAGCTTAGGCGACGAGCAGTACTTC
TRBV5-4	TRBJ2-1	.	TRBD2	CASSPTGLAGAGEQFF	TGTGCCAGCAGCCCGACGGGACTAGCGGGAGCGGGTGAGCAGTTCTTC
TRBV28	TRBJ1-1	.	.	CASSLLQVNTEAFF	TGTGCCAGCAGTTTACTACAGGTGAACACTGAAGCTTTCTTT
TRBV4-1	TRBJ1-5	.	.	CASSQDYGSNQPQHF	TGCGCCAGCAGCCAAGATTATGGTAGCAATCAGCCCCAGCATTTT
TRBV4-1	TRBJ2-1	.	.	CASSQGQNEQFF	TGCGCCAGCAGCCAAGGACAAAATGAGCAGTTCTTC